This entry lists 13 T cell receptor beta chains sequenced from one sample in a study of CD4 and CD8 cells across lung adenocarcinoma regions. TCRdb used MiXCR to reprocess the PCR reads, holding one entry per CDR3 protein. The table lists 24,000 or so distinct CDR3 sequences, around 52% of them singletons. The sequenced sample consisted of CD4+ T cells from the center of a lung tumor. Every receptor here comes from a male donor with lung adenocarcinoma. The CD4 and CD8 labels of this study may be unreliable.

The chain combines TRBV7-2 with TRBJ2-1; no clear D gene. The end of the DNA is better explained by TRBJ2-7, so the J call may be wrong. CDR1 and CDR2 (germline): SGHTA, FQGNSA. The CDR3 is made up of 14 amino acids. The CDR3 reads CASSPWTISYEQYF. For the CDR3, the DNA is TGTGCCAGCAGCCCCTGGACCATTTCCTACGAGCAGTACTTC.

This chain links TRBV7-2 with TRBJ2-2; 8 bases agree with TRBD1. Germline assignment: CDR1 SGHTA and CDR2 FQGNSA. Losses at the gene ends were 10 bases for V and 4 bases for J; bases not matched to a gene: 8. This CDR3 contains 14 residues. CDR3 residues: CATADRAGTGELFF. For the CDR3, the DNA is TGTGCCACCGCGGACAGGGCGGGCACCGGGGAGCTGTTTTTT.

This clonotype was seen a few times. The rearrangement joins TRBV12-3 or TRBV12-4 to TRBJ2-3; 10 bases align to TRBD2. CDR3 size: 16 residues. Trimming took 3 bases from V and 4 from J; bases not matched to a gene: 7. The CDR3 loop reads CASSFLLAGGADTQYF. CDR3 coding DNA: TGTGCCAGCAGTTTCCTCTTAGCGGGAGGAGCAGATACGCAGTATTTT.

Turning to this clonotype: The junction departs from germline at one end; a sequencing error may be responsible. V is TRBV27 and J is TRBJ2-1; TRBD2 is a possible D gene (6 bases). This CDR3 is built from 11 residues. CDR1 and CDR2 from the germline V gene are MNHEY and SMNVEV (reference sequence). The DNA for the CDR3 is TGTGAGGCGGGGACCTACGATGAGCAGTTTTTC. Its translation: CEAGTYDEQFF.

The rearrangement uses TRBV6-2 or TRBV6-3 and TRBJ2-7; D possibly corresponds to TRBD2 (5 bases). CDR1 and CDR2 from the germline V gene are MNHEY and SVGEGT. This CDR3 spans 13 amino acids. Trimming cost V 6 bases and J 7 bases, with 16 bases left between them. CDR3 DNA sequence: TGTGCCAGCAGGGCAGCGGATATTAGGGAGCAGTACTTC. As protein: CASRAADIREQYF.

The J gene is TRBJ2-1, the V gene TRBV5-4, with D hard to call. The length of the CDR3 is 14 residues. The germline V gene encodes CDR1 SGHNT and CDR2 YYREEE (reference sequence). The V and J ends lost 1 base and 8 bases respectively, with 13 bases between them. The CDR3 DNA follows: TGTGCCAGCAGCTTGCGCGAGTTGGGCGATGAGCAGTTCTTC. Its protein is CASSLRELGDEQFF.

This rearrangement joins TRBV6-1 to TRBJ2-1, with 11 bases aligning to TRBD1. CDR1 MNHNS and CDR2 SASEGT come from the germline V gene. This CDR3 is 15 amino acids long. Trimming cost V 5 bases and J 8 bases; bases outside gene matches: 8. CDR3 region: CASSRGQGGQDEQFF. The CDR3 region has the DNA TGTGCCAGCAGTCGGGGACAGGGGGGTCAGGATGAGCAGTTCTTC.

The rearrangement uses TRBV25-1 and TRBJ2-5; D gene unclear. Germline lookup yields CDR1 MGHDK and CDR2 SYGVNS. The CDR3 spans 11 residues. Deletions cut 6 bases from V and 2 bases from J, with 4 bases between. As DNA, the CDR3 is TGTGCCAGCAGCGCACAAGAGACCCAGTACTTC. Protein sequence: CASSAQETQYF.

Note on this clonotype: The germline gene is not matched at one end of the junction; a read error may be the cause. The chain uses TRBV27 and TRBJ2-3; perhaps TRBD2 as D (6 bases). The CDR3 runs 15 residues. Germline V gene data show CDR1 as MNHEY and CDR2 as SMNVEV (reference sequence). CDR3 residues: CARGPGVQYTETQYF. The CDR3 coding sequence is TGTGCCAGGGGGCCGGGGGTTCAATACACAGAGACGCAGTATTTT.

Regarding this clonotype: The junction differs from germline at one of its ends, possibly a read error. V gene TRBV27 combines with J gene TRBJ2-3; perhaps TRBD2 as D (6 bases). The CDR3 contains 17 residues. CDR1 MNHEY and CDR2 SMNVEV come from the germline V gene (reference sequence). The CDR3 nucleotides read TGTGCTTGCAGATCGGGACTCGGGGGACGTCTGCGAGATACCCAGTACTTT. Translation gives CACRSGLGGRLRDTQYF.

Of note for this clonotype: Germline is not matched at one junction end, which may reflect a read error. The chain carries TRBV12-3 or TRBV12-4 and TRBJ2-4; D is possibly TRBD2 (5 bases). The CDR3 sequence is 12 residues long. CDR3 residues: CASSLGGDMQYF. In nucleotides, the CDR3 is TGTGCCAGCAGTTTAGGGGGAGATATGCAGTATTTC.

This clonotype was counted many times. The junction differs from germline at one of its ends, possibly a read error. The chain employs TRBV7-7 and TRBJ1-1, with D tentatively TRBD1 (5 bases). CDR3 size: 13 residues. Germline V gene lookup returns CDR1 SSHAT and CDR2 FNYEAQ (reference sequence). CDR3 amino acids: CASSLDRNTEAFF. The CDR3 region has the DNA TGTGCTAGCAGCCTAGACAGGAACACTGAAGCTTTCTTT.

This clonotype occurred once. The rearrangement links TRBV30 to TRBJ2-3, with D possibly being TRBD2 (5 bases). This CDR3 spans 15 amino acids. The germline CDR1 and CDR2 sequences are GTSNPN and SVGIG (reference sequence). Trimming stripped 0 bases from V and 5 bases from J, with 15 bases between. CDR3 coding DNA: TGTGCCTGGAGTGTCCCTTCCGGGGTGGTAGATACGCAGTATTTT. Translated: CAWSVPSGVVDTQYF.